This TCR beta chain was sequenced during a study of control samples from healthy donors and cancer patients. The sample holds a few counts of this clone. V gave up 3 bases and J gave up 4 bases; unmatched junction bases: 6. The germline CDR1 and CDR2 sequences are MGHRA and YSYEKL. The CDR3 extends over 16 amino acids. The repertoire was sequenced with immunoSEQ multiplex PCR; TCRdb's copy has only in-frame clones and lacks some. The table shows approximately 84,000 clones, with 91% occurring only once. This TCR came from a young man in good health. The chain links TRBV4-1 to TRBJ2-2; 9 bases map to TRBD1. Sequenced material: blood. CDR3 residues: CASSQEQGAGTGELFF. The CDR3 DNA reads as TGCGCCAGCAGCCAGGAACAGGGGGCGGGCACCGGGGAGCTGTTTTTT.